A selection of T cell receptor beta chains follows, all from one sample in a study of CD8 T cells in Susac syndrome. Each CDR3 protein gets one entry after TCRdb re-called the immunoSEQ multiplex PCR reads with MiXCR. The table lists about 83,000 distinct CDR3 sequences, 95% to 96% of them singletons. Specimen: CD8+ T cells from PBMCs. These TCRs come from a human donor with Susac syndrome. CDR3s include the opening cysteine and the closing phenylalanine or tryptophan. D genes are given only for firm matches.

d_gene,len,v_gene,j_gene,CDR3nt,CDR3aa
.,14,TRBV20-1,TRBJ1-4,TGCAGTGCTAGAGATACAGGCATTAATGGAAAACTGTTTTTT,CSARDTGINGKLFF
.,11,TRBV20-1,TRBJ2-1,TGCAGTGCTTCGTGGGACAATGAGCAGTTCTTC,CSASWDNEQFF
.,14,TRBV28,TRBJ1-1,TGTGCCAGCAGTTTTCTAGAGACGAACACTGAAGCTTTCTTT,CASSFLETNTEAFF
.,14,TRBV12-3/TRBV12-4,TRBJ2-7,TGTGCCAGCAGCCTGACACTGCCGGGTTACGAGCAGTACTTC,CASSLTLPGYEQYF
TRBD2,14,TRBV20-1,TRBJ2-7,TGCAGTGCTAGACTGACTAGCGGAAGCTACGAGCAGTACTTC,CSARLTSGSYEQYF
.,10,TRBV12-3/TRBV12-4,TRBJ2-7,TGTGCCAGCAGTTTAGAAGAGCAGTACTTC,CASSLEEQYF
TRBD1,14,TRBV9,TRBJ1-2,TGTGCCAGCAGCGTGGGACAGGGTCACTATGGCTACACCTTC,CASSVGQGHYGYTF
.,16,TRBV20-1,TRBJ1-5,TGCAGTGCTAGAGCCGGCCCGATCAATTCCAATCAGCCCCAGCATTTT,CSARAGPINSNQPQHF
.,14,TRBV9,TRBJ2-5,TGTGCCAGCAGCGTAGGACATTTCCAAGAGACCCAGTACTTC,CASSVGHFQETQYF
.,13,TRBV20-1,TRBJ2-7,TGCAGTGCTAGGGGCATGAGCTCCTACGAGCAGTACTTC,CSARGMSSYEQYF
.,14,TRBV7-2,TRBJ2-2,TGTGCCAGCAGCTCTCTCTCGAACACCGGGGAGCTGTTTTTT,CASSSLSNTGELFF
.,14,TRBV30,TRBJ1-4,TGTGCCTGGAGTACCGTCGGGACATGGGAAAAACTGTTTTTT,CAWSTVGTWEKLFF
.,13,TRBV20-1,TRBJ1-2,TGCAGTGCTAGAGTCCCCAGCAACTATGGCTACACCTTC,CSARVPSNYGYTF
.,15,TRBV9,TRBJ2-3,TGTGCCAGCAGCGTTCAGAGTTCCGGCACAGATACGCAGTATTTT,CASSVQSSGTDTQYF
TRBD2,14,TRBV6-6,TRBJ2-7,TGTGCCAGCAGCTTGACTAGCCGAGCGGACGAGCAGTACTTC,CASSLTSRADEQYF
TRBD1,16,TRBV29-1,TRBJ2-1,TGCAGCGTGGGGGGACAGGGGGGTCCCCACTACAATGAGCAGTTCTTC,CSVGGQGGPHYNEQFF
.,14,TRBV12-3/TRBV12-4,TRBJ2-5,TGTGCCAGCAGGGCGACAGGAAACCAAGAGACCCAGTACTTC,CASRATGNQETQYF
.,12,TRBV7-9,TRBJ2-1,TGTGCCAGCAGCCCAAGGGGGGATGAGCAGTTCTTC,CASSPRGDEQFF